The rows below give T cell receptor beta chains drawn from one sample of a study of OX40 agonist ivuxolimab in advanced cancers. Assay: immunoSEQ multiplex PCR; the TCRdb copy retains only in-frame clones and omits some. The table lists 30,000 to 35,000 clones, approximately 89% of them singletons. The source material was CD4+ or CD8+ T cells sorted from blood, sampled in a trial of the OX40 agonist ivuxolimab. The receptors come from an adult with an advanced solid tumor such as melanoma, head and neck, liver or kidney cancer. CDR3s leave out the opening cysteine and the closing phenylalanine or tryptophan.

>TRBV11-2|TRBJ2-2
ASSLAGTLTGELF
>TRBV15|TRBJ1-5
ATSREGIDQPQH
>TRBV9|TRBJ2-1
ASSVEGTSGSEQF
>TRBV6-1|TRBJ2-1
ASTYSSYNEQF
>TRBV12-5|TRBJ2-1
ASGEYNEQF
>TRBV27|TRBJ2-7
ASSLLAGTHEQY
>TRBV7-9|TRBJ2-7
ASSSTQTGNYEQY
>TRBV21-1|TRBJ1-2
ASSKPPHWPPVGYT
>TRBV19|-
ASSNTVAYEQY
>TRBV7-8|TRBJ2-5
ASSLVRVEETQY
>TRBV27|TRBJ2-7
ASSFGRGDEQY
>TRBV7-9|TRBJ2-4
ASSLAGDTFRGKNIQY
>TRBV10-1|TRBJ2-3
ASSESQTSGTGTDTQY
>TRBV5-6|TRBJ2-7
ASMLGGSGYEQY
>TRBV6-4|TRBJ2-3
ASSERSGAAKDTQY
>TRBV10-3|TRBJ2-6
AISPGQGFGANVLT
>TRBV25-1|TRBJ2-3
ASSVISGTQY
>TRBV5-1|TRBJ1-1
ASSFGPGYAELNTEAF
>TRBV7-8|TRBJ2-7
ASSFGTGRWTYEQY
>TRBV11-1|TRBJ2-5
ASSVLVGETQY
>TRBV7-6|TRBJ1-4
ASSLGQRNEKLF
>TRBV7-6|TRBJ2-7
ASSLGGVPYEQY
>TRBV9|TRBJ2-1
ASSVWSANEQF
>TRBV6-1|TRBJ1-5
ASETGGSNQPQH
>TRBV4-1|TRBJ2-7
ASSQDPGQGYEQY
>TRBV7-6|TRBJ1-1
ASSSGQGVNTEAF
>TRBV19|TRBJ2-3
ASSIEPRRAPTDTQY
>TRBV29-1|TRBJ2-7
SVDIQGGGQY
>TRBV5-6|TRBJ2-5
ASSLLAGGAYPPTQY
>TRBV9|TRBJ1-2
ASSVGSPGGTGYT
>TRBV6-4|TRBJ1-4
ASRGGGGQEKLF
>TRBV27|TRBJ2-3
ASLPASSSTDTQY
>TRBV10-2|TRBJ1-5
ASTQGDNQPQH
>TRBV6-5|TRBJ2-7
ASTDWTGNSYEQY
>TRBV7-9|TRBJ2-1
ASSFGQGRLNEQF
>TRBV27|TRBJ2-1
ASSRDSYNEQF
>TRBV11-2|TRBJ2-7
ASSPRVGGRYEQY
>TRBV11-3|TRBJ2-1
ASSRQGIEQF
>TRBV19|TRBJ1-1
ASSFLPGQNQNTEAF
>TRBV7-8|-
ASSFRQGVSYEQY
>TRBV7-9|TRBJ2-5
ASSNPAGETQY
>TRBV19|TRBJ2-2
ASSTLAGGIPGELF
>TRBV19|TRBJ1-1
ASSIGAEAF
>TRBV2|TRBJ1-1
ASSEAWAGGGNTEAF
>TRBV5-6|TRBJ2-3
ASSLDPDTQY
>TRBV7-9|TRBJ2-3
ASSLDTSGGQY
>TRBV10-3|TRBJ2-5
ASSGTFQETQY
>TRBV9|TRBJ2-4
ASSFGTNKGDIQY